The clone carrying this T cell receptor (beta chain) was seen a few times. The data were obtained in a study of cytotoxic CD8 clonotypes in ibrutinib-treated CLL. The ends were cut back, 3 bases at V and 14 bases at J, with 15 bases in the middle. The germline gives CDR1 SQVTM, CDR2 ANQGSEA. The CDR3 loop spans 11 amino acids. Target depth was 1 in 200,000 to 1 in 1 million T cells, about 10x per clonotype. TCRdb's table, derived via immunoSEQ multiplex PCR, lists solely in-frame clones and lacks some. The sample includes hundreds of thousands of clones, 70% of them seen just once. The rearrangement joins TRBV29-1 to TRBJ2-3; D possibly uses TRBD1 or TRBD2 (5 bases each). The TCR originated in a human donor with chronic lymphocytic leukemia. This specimen was PBMCs, taken after 24 months of ibrutinib treatment. The CDR3 here is CSVEGVSLGYF. In nucleotides, the CDR3 is TGCAGCGTTGAGGGGGTCTCTCTCGGGTATTTT.